These 8 T cell receptor beta chains share one sample of origin, sequenced in a study of T cell responses to AZD1222 COVID-19 vaccine. Some clones are missing from TCRdb's copy, which holds only in-frame ones; the method was immunoSEQ multiplex PCR. Here the sample spans approximately 90,000 clones, around 85% being singletons. The source material was peripheral blood, sampled on day 0 of AZD1222 vaccination. These TCRs come from an adult in good health.

The V and J genes are TRBV29-1 and TRBJ2-7; possibly TRBD1 for D (6 bases). Trimming pared 7 bases from V and 3 bases from J, leaving 10 bases between. Germline V gene sequence: CDR1 SQVTM, CDR2 ANQGSEA. The CDR3 contains 11 residues. The CDR3 DNA reads TGCAGCGCCCTGACAGGCTACGAGCAGTACTTC. Translation gives CSALTGYEQYF.

The chain joins TRBV25-1 to TRBJ2-5; D is perhaps TRBD2 (6 bases). Germline values: CDR1 MGHDK, CDR2 SYGVNS. V was cut by 3 bases and J by 5 bases, with 16 bases left in between. The CDR3 has 15 amino acids. As DNA, the CDR3 is TGTGCCAGCAGTGATGAGGGAGGACTTTGGGAGACCCAGTACTTC. Residues: CASSDEGGLWETQYF.

This rearrangement joins TRBV4-1 to TRBJ1-4, with unresolved D. The CDR3 covers 10 residues. V was clipped by 1 base and J by 11 bases, with 2 bases between them. CDR1 is MGHRA, CDR2 YSYEKL, per germline. The CDR3 DNA sequence: TGCGCCAGCAGCCAAGGCAAACTGTTTTTT. It specifies CASSQGKLFF.

V is TRBV18 and J is TRBJ1-1; no firm D call. V lost 0 bases, J lost 6 bases, and 14 bases lay in between. This CDR3 has 15 amino acids. Germline CDR1 KGHSH, CDR2 LQKENI. The CDR3 nucleotides are TGTGCCAGCTCACCACCCTCCAGCGTCGTCGCTGAAGCTTTCTTT. Translating it yields CASSPPSSVVAEAFF.

The chain links TRBV19 to TRBJ1-1; 7 bases line up with TRBD1. The germline gives CDR1 LNHDA, CDR2 SQIVND (reference sequence). The CDR3 length is 13 residues. The ends lost 1 base at V and 11 bases at J; junction bases unmatched: 7. The CDR3 region is CASSIGQGNGAFF. The CDR3 DNA reads as TGTGCCAGTAGTATAGGACAGGGAAACGGGGCTTTCTTT.

V usage is TRBV6-5 and J usage is TRBJ1-2; D call uncertain. CDR3 length: 15 amino acids. The germline CDR1 and CDR2 sequences are MNHEY and SVGAGI. V lost 4 bases to trimming and J lost 4 bases, with 16 bases between them. The CDR3 sequence: CASSSHPKATYGYTF. CDR3 in DNA: TGTGCCAGCAGTTCCCACCCTAAGGCCACCTATGGCTACACCTTC.

This chain joins TRBV5-1 and TRBJ1-2; D uncertain. CDR3 length equals 13 residues. The V end was cut by 5 bases, the J end by 6 bases, with 14 bases between. Germline lookup yields CDR1 SGHRS and CDR2 YFSETQ. Written as DNA, the CDR3 is TGCGCCAGCAGGGTGGGGTCAGTTGATGGCTACACCTTC. Translation gives CASRVGSVDGYTF.

The V call is TRBV2, the J call TRBJ2-3, with D uncertain. The CDR3 has 15 residues. The V gene lost 0 bases and the J gene lost 4 bases, with 11 bases spanning the gap. Germline CDR1 and CDR2: SNHLY and FYNNEI. This CDR3 is CASSEAWLVPDTQYF. For the CDR3, the DNA is TGTGCCAGCAGTGAAGCGTGGCTCGTACCAGATACGCAGTATTTT.